This record looks at one TCR beta chain sequence and its context. This sample was taken from a study of blood T cell repertoires in COVID-19. Study-wide background: COVID-19 samples, acute and convalescent, were from the United States, Italy and Spain. T cells, B-cell-depleted T cells, or PBMCs provided the cDNA or gDNA that served as material.

Original handling: Reference gene primers were amplified, and this amplification served to estimate nucleated cell counts. The method was immunoSEQ multiplex PCR; TCRdb's version includes in-frame clones alone and lacks a portion of them. The V and J calls and the clone size are those of that table, but D and trimming were determined from the DNA. The table records roughly 140,000 clones, 80% to 90% of them present only once. This CDR3 spans 12 amino acids. Trimming shortened V by 3 bases and J by 2 bases, and 3 bases separated the two germline ends. The germline gives CDR1 SGHTA, CDR2 FQGTGA. The sequenced material came from peripheral blood. This receptor was identified in a woman in her fifties or sixties with acute or convalescent COVID-19. The chain links TRBV7-3 to TRBJ2-3; D gene uncertain. CDR3 sequence (DNA): TGTGCCAGCAGCTTCAACACAGATACGCAGTATTTT. Protein: CASSFNTDTQYF.